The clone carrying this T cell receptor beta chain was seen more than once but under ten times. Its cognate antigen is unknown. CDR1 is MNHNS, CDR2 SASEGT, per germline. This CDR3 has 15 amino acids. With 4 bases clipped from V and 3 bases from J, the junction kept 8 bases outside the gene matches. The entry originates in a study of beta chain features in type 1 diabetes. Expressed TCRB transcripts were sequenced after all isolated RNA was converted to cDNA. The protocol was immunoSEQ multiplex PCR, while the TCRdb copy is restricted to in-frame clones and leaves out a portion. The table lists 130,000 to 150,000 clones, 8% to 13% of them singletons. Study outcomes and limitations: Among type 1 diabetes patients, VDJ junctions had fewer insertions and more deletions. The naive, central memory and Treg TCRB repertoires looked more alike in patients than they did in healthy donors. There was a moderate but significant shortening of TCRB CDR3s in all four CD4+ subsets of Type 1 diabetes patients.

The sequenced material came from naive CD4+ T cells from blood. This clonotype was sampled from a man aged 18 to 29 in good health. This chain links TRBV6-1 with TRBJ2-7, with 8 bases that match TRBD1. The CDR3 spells CASSAWQGAGYEQYF. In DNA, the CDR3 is TGTGCCAGCAGTGCATGGCAGGGGGCTGGCTACGAGCAGTACTTC.